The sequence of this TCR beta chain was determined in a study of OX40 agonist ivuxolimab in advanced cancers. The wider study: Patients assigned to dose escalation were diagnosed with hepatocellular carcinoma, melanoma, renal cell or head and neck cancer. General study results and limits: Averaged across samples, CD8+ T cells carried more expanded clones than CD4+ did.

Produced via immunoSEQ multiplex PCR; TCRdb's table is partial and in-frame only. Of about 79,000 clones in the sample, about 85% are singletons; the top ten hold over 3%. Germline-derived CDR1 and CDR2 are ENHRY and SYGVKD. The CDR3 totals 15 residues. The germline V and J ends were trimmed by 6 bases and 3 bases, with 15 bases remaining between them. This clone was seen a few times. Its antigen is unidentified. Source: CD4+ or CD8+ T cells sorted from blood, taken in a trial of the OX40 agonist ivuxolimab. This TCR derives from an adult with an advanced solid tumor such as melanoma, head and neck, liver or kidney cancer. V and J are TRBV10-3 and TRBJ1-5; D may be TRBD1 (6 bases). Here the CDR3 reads CAISQGTVDNQPQHF. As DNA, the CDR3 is TGTGCCATCAGCCAGGGGACGGTTGACAATCAGCCCCAGCATTTT.